This T cell receptor beta chain was sequenced during a study of blood T cells in healthy people across ages. This clonotype came up a few times. The germline CDR1 and CDR2 sequences are SGHAT and FQDESV (reference sequence). Trimming removed 1 base from V and 6 bases from J, with 12 bases in between. CDR3 length equals 14 residues. Primed by a sample-barcoded 5' primer and a J-beta primer mix, a second PCR proceeded for roughly 7 to 12 cycles. TCRdb reanalysed the 5' RACE reads using MiXCR and keeps one entry per CDR3 protein. The top ten hold about 10% of the sample, which has about 1.6 million distinct CDR3 sequences, around 35% seen once.

Source material: blood. The rearrangement joins TRBV11-1 to TRBJ1-1, with TRBD1 as a possible D gene (5 bases). The receptor comes from a woman aged 25-40 years in good health. The CDR3 DNA sequence: TGTGCCAGCAGCTTAGTGGCAGGAGGGGCTGAAGCTTTCTTT. Translating gives CASSLVAGGAEAFF.